This is a list of T cell receptor beta chains from one sample in a study of cytomegalovirus exposure and HLA in healthy donors. The data were produced by immunoSEQ multiplex PCR, yet TCRdb's version contains in-frame clones alone and is incomplete. Of about 160,000 clones listed, approximately 80% are singletons. The sample taken for sequencing was PBMCs. The receptor source for this set is a man between 50 and 59 years old in good health and CMV-seropositive. CDR3s include the opening cysteine and the closing phenylalanine or tryptophan. Each record gives: D gene, V gene, clone size, J gene, CDR3 DNA, CDR3 protein. The D gene is left open where the match is weak. Where a row states a size, it is once, few, many or the class of an expanded clone; other rows omit it.

D gene: TRBD1
V gene: TRBV5-1
clone size: .
J gene: TRBJ1-2
CDR3 DNA: TGCGCCAGCAGTTCCGGGACAGGGGGATCCTCCATTACCTATGGCTACACCTTC
CDR3 protein: CASSSGTGGSSITYGYTF

D gene: .
V gene: TRBV28
clone size: .
J gene: TRBJ1-6
CDR3 DNA: TGTGCCAGCAGGCCTCCCACAGGGAGTAATTCACCCCTCCACTTT
CDR3 protein: CASRPPTGSNSPLHF

D gene: .
V gene: TRBV11-3
clone size: .
J gene: TRBJ1-1
CDR3 DNA: TGTGCCAGCAGCCCGGACAAGAACACTGAAGCTTTCTTT
CDR3 protein: CASSPDKNTEAFF

D gene: .
V gene: TRBV19
clone size: .
J gene: TRBJ1-1
CDR3 DNA: TGTGCCAGTAGGGGAACCCGACAGATCAACACTGAAGCTTTCTTT
CDR3 protein: CASRGTRQINTEAFF

D gene: .
V gene: TRBV4-3
clone size: .
J gene: TRBJ2-3
CDR3 DNA: TGCGCCAGCAGCCAACCAGGAACCCCCACAGATACGCAGTATTTT
CDR3 protein: CASSQPGTPTDTQYF

D gene: .
V gene: TRBV29-1
clone size: .
J gene: TRBJ2-1
CDR3 DNA: TGCAGCGTTAGGGACACAGACAATGAGCAGTTCTTC
CDR3 protein: CSVRDTDNEQFF

D gene: .
V gene: TRBV7-3
clone size: .
J gene: TRBJ1-1
CDR3 DNA: TGTGCCAGCAGCCCGAGCGGGGCCCGGGGGACTGAAGCTTTCTTT
CDR3 protein: CASSPSGARGTEAFF

D gene: .
V gene: TRBV15
clone size: .
J gene: TRBJ2-7
CDR3 DNA: TGTGCCACTAAGGGGGATCAGAGTCCCTACGAGCAGTACTTC
CDR3 protein: CATKGDQSPYEQYF

D gene: TRBD1
V gene: TRBV4-1
clone size: once
J gene: TRBJ1-3
CDR3 DNA: TGCGCCAGCAAACCCACCGAGGGGGCACGAAACACCATATATTTT
CDR3 protein: CASKPTEGARNTIYF

D gene: TRBD1
V gene: TRBV5-1
clone size: .
J gene: TRBJ1-4
CDR3 DNA: TGCGCCAGCAGGCCAACAGGGGCCAATGAAAAACTGTTTTTT
CDR3 protein: CASRPTGANEKLFF

D gene: .
V gene: TRBV7-2
clone size: .
J gene: TRBJ2-3
CDR3 DNA: TGTGCCAGCAGCCCCCCTCCGGGGACAAGCACAGATACGCAGTATTTT
CDR3 protein: CASSPPPGTSTDTQYF

D gene: .
V gene: TRBV25-1
clone size: few
J gene: TRBJ1-5
CDR3 DNA: TGTGCCAGCAGCGGGTGGGGGGACCATCAGCCCCAGCATTTT
CDR3 protein: CASSGWGDHQPQHF

D gene: TRBD1
V gene: TRBV4-2
clone size: .
J gene: TRBJ1-1
CDR3 DNA: TGTGCCAGCAGCCAAGCGGCCGGGACAGGGATGGGGAACACTGAAGCTTTCTTT
CDR3 protein: CASSQAAGTGMGNTEAFF

D gene: .
V gene: TRBV9
clone size: .
J gene: TRBJ2-3
CDR3 DNA: TGTGCCAGCAACCTACAGGGTTCCACAGATACGCAGTATTTT
CDR3 protein: CASNLQGSTDTQYF